This T cell receptor beta chain was sequenced for a study of early T cells in non-severe SARS-CoV-2 infection. As to this clonotype: Its target is unknown.

The ends were cut back, 6 bases at V and 10 bases at J, with 16 bases in the middle. CDR1 and CDR2 (germline): ENHRY, SYGVKD. CDR3 length: 14 amino acids. General study findings and limits: Database matching using VDJdb favored anti-spike CD8 responses, with private and CD4 specificities left missing.

TCRdb re-called the 5' RACE reads through MiXCR, storing one row per CDR3 protein. Of 20,000 to 25,000 distinct CDR3 sequences listed, less than 5.5% are singletons. Sequenced input: whole blood. The sequence was collected from an adult who was a healthcare worker with PCR-confirmed SARS-CoV-2 infection or an uninfected control (not recorded which). The chain recombines TRBV10-3 with TRBJ1-6, with D unresolved. The CDR3 sequence is CAIRVDEMESPLHF. The DNA for the CDR3 is TGTGCCATCAGAGTGGACGAAATGGAGTCACCCCTCCACTTT.